This T cell receptor (beta chain) was captured by sequencing in a study of long-term antiretroviral therapy in people with HIV. The libraries were made with immunoSEQ v3.0 at survey level. Libraries were prepared by immunoSEQ multiplex PCR; TCRdb keeps only in-frame clonotypes and omits some of them. The data contain about 39,000 clones, 80% to 90% of them singletons. The germline V gene encodes CDR1 SGHTA and CDR2 FQGNSA. V lost 2 bases to trimming and J lost 5 bases, with 9 bases between them. The CDR3 length is 13 residues. This clonotype was sampled from a woman in her 50s with HIV. The sample was unsorted PBMCs, taken 1.2 years after starting antiretroviral therapy. This chain links TRBV7-2 with TRBJ2-5; the D is unclear. CDR3 loop: CASSLIRAETQYF. As DNA, the CDR3 is TGTGCCAGCAGCTTAATCCGAGCGGAGACCCAGTACTTC.